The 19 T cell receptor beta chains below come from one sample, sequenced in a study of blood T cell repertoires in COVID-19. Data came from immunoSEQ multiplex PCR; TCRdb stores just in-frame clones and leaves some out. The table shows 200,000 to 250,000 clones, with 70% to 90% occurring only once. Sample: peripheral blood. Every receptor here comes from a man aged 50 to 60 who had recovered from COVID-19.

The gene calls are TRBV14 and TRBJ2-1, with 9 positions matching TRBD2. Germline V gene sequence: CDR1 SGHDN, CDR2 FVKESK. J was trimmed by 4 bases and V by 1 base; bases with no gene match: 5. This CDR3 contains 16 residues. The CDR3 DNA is TGTGCCAGCAGCCAAGGGGTTAGCGGGAGATACAATGAGCAGTTCTTC. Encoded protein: CASSQGVSGRYNEQFF. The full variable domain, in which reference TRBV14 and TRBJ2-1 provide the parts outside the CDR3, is EAGVTQFPSHSVIEKGQTVTLRCDPISGHDNLYWYRRVMGKEIKFLLHFVKESKQDESGMPNNRFLAERTGGTYSTLKVQPAELEDSGVYFCASSQGVSGRYNEQFFGPGTRLTVL.

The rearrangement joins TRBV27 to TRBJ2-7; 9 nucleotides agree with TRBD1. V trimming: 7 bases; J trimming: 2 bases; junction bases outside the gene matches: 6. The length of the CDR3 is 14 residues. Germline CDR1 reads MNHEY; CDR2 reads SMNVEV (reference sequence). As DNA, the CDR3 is TGTGCCAGCACCCGGACAGGGGCAACCTACGAGCAGTACTTC. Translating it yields CASTRTGATYEQYF.

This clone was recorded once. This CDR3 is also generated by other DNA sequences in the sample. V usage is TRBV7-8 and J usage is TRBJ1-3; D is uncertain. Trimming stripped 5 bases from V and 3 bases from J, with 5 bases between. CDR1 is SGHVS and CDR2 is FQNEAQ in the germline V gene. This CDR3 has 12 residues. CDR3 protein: CASSPGGNTIYF. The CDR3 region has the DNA TGTGCCAGCAGCCCAGGTGGAAACACCATATATTTT.

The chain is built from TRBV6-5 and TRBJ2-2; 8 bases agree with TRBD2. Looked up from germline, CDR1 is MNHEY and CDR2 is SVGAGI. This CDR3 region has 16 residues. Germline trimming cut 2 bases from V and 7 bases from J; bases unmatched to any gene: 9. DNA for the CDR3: TGTGCCAGCAGTTACGGAACCGGGACTAGTGGCGGGGAGCTGTTTTTT. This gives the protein CASSYGTGTSGGELFF.

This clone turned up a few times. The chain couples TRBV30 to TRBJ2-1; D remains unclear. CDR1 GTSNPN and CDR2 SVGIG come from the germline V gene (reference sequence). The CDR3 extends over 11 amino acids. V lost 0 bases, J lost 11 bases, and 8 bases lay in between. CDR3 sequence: CAWSVRDKQFF. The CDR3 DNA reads TGTGCCTGGAGTGTACGAGATAAGCAGTTCTTC.

The CDR3 loop reads CATSDAQTGVKAGYGYTF. The CDR3 nucleotides are TGTGCCACCAGTGACGCGCAGACAGGGGTGAAGGCTGGCTATGGCTACACCTTC. This rearrangement joins TRBV24-1 to TRBJ1-2; TRBD1 matches 8 bases. CDR1 and CDR2 (germline): KGHDR, SFDVKD. V lost 4 bases to trimming and J lost 4 bases; unmatched junction nucleotides: 16. The CDR3 runs 18 residues.

The CDR3 loop reads CAWRLAGGGNTGELFF. Here the CDR3 DNA reads TGTGCCTGGAGACTAGCGGGAGGCGGGAACACCGGGGAGCTGTTTTTT. The chain links TRBV30 to TRBJ2-2, with TRBD2 matching 12 bases. V shed 3 bases and J 1 base; nucleotides not matched to a gene: 3. Germline-derived CDR1 and CDR2 are GTSNPN and SVGIG (reference sequence). The CDR3 totals 16 residues.

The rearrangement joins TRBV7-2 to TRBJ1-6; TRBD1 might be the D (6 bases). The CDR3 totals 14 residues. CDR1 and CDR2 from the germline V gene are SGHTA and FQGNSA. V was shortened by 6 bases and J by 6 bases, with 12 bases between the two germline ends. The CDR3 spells CASSPDRSNSPLHF. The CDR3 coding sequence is TGTGCCAGCAGTCCTGACAGGAGTAATTCACCCCTCCACTTT.

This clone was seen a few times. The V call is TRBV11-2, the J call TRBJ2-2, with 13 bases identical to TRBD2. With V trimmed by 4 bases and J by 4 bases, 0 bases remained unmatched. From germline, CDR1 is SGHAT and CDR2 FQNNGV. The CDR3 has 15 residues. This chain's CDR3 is CASSWTSGSTGELFF. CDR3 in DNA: TGTGCCAGCAGCTGGACTAGCGGGAGCACCGGGGAGCTGTTTTTT.

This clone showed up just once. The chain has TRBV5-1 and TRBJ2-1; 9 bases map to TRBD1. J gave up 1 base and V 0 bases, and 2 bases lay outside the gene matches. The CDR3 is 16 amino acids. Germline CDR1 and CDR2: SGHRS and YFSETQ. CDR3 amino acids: CASSLAGTGSYNEQFF. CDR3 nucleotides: TGCGCCAGCAGCTTGGCCGGGACAGGGTCCTACAATGAGCAGTTCTTC.

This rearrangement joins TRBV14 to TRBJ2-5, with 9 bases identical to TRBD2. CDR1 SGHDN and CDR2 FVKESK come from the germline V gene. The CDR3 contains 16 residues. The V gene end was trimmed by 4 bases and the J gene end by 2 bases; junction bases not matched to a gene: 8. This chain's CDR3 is CASSPTPTSGQETQYF. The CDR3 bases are TGTGCCAGCAGCCCTACGCCGACTAGCGGACAAGAGACCCAGTACTTC.

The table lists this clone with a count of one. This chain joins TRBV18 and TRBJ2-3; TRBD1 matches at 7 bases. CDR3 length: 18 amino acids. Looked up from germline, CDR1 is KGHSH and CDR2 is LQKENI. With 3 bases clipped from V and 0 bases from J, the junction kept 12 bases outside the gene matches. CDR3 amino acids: CASSPIGQVASSTDTQYF. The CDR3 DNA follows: TGTGCCAGCTCACCGATCGGACAGGTGGCATCTAGCACAGATACGCAGTATTTT.

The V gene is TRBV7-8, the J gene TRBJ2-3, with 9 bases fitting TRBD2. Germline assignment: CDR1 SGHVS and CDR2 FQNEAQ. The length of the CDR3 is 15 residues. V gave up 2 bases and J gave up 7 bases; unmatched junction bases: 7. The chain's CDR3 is CASSLPAGGPNTQYF. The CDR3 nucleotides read TGTGCCAGCAGCTTACCGGCGGGAGGGCCGAATACGCAGTATTTT.

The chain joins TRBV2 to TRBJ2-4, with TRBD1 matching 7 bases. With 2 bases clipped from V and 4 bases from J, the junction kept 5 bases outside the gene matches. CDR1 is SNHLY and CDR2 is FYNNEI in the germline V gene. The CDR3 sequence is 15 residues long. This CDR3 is CASSEIGGAKNIQYF. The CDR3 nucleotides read TGTGCCAGCAGTGAAATAGGGGGCGCAAAAAACATTCAGTACTTC. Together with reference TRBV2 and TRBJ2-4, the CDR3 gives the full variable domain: EPEVTQTPSHQVTQMGQEVILRCVPISNHLYFYWYRQILGQKVEFLVSFYNNEISEKSEIFDDQFSVERPDGSNFTLKIRSTKLEDSAMYFCASSEIGGAKNIQYFGAGTRLSVL.

Here the CDR3 DNA reads TGCGCCAGCAGCAACGGGAGGGTCGGGCAAGAGACCCAGTACTTC. Its translation is CASSNGRVGQETQYF. The chain combines TRBV5-1 with TRBJ2-5; 8 bases map to TRBD2. CDR1 and CDR2 from the germline V gene are SGHRS and YFSETQ. The CDR3 consists of 15 residues. With 4 bases clipped from V and 2 bases from J, the junction kept 7 bases outside the gene matches.

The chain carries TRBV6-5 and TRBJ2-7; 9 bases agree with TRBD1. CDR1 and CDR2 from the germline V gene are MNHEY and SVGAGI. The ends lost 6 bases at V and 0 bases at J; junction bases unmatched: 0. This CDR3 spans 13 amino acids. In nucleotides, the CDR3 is TGTGCCAGCAGGACAGGGGGCTCCTACGAGCAGTACTTC. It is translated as CASRTGGSYEQYF.

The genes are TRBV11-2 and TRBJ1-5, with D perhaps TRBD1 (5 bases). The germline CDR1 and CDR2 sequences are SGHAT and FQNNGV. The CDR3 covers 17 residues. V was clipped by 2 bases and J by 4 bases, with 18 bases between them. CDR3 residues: CASSLTTSTDPNQPQHF. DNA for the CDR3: TGTGCCAGCAGCTTAACAACTTCGACAGACCCGAATCAGCCCCAGCATTTT.

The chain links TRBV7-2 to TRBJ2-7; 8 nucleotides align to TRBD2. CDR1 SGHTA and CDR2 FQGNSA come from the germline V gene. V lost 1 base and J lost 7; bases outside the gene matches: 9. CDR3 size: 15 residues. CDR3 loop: CASSLVKGPGGEQYF. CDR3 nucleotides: TGTGCCAGCAGCTTAGTAAAGGGGCCGGGAGGGGAGCAGTACTTC.

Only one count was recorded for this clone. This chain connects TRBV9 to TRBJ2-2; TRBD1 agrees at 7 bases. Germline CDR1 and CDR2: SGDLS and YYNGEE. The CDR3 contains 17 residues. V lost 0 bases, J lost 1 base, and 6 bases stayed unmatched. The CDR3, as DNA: TGTGCCAGCAGCGTAGGGGGACAGCGTTTGAACACCGGGGAGCTGTTTTTT. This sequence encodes CASSVGGQRLNTGELFF.